The 31 T cell receptor beta chains below all came from one sample that was sequenced in a study of neurological immune-mediated disorders. From the 5' RACE reads, TCRdb called clonotypes with MiXCR, one entry per CDR3 protein. Here the sample spans 35,000 to 50,000 distinct CDR3 sequences, around 13% being singletons. The sample taken for sequencing was CD4+ T cells from blood. These receptors came from an older woman with HTLV-1-associated myelopathy (HAM/TSP).

There are a few counts of this clonotype. The V gene is TRBV15, the J gene TRBJ1-2; maybe TRBD1 (5 bases). Looked up from germline, CDR1 is LNHNV and CDR2 is YYDKDF (reference sequence). CDR3 length: 15 residues. The V and J ends lost 0 bases and 4 bases respectively, with 12 bases between them. Written as DNA, the CDR3 is TGTGCCACCAGCAGAGATATGGCAGGGAGCTATGGCTACACCTTC. This translates into CATSRDMAGSYGYTF. The complete variable domain, with remaining parts taken from reference TRBV15 and TRBJ1-2, reads DAMVIQNPRYQVTQFGKPVTLSCSQTLNHNVMYWYQQKSSQAPKLLFHYYDKDFNNEADTPDNFQSRRPNTSFCFLDIRSPGLGDTAMYLCATSRDMAGSYGYTFGSGTRLTVV.

This clonotype was observed at least ten times. The CDR3 is CSVLRGGLNTEAFF. The CDR3 nucleotides read TGCAGCGTCCTAAGGGGGGGGCTGAACACTGAAGCTTTCTTT. The genes are TRBV29-1 and TRBJ1-1, with a tentative D call TRBD1 (6 bases). Germline assignment: CDR1 SQVTM and CDR2 ANQGSEA. V lost 6 bases, J lost 0 bases, and 14 bases lay in between. This CDR3 contains 14 residues.

Judged by abundance, this clonotype is medium-sized. The chain is built from TRBV20-1 and TRBJ1-2; tentative D call: TRBD1 (6 bases). CDR1 is DFQATT and CDR2 is SNEGSKA in the germline V gene (reference sequence). The CDR3 runs to 15 residues. V was pared by 0 bases and J by 7 bases, with 18 bases between. The CDR3: CSARDPNRQASGYTF. The CDR3 DNA is TGCAGTGCTAGAGATCCGAATAGACAGGCATCTGGCTACACCTTC.

This clonotype is labeled as medium-sized. V gene TRBV4-2 combines with J gene TRBJ2-3; D might be TRBD2 (6 bases). V was clipped by 3 bases and J by 4 bases, with 17 bases between them. Per germline, CDR1 LGHNA and CDR2 YNFKEQ. CDR3 length: 16 amino acids. DNA for the CDR3: TGTGCCAGCAGCCAGGGGACTGGCGCACGCTCAGATACGCAGTATTTT. It codes for CASSQGTGARSDTQYF.

This clonotype was picked up many times. The chain couples TRBV6-1 to TRBJ2-1; no clear D gene. The CDR3 totals 15 residues. V gave up 6 bases and J gave up 7 bases, with 19 bases separating them. CDR1 and CDR2 from the germline V gene are MNHNS and SASEGT. The CDR3 region has the DNA TGTGCCAGCAGGGGTGCACACATGGCTGGGAATGAGCAGTTCTTC. Its protein is CASRGAHMAGNEQFF.

This clonotype showed up many times. The J gene is TRBJ1-6, the V gene TRBV20-1, with D unclear. CDR1 is DFQATT and CDR2 is SNEGSKA in the germline V gene (reference sequence). The length of the CDR3 is 16 residues. V shed 4 bases and J shed 0 bases, with 13 bases lying between them. CDR3 region: CSATGPRSSYNSPLHF. The DNA of the CDR3 is TGCAGTGCTACTGGACCGAGAAGCTCCTATAATTCACCCCTCCACTTT.

In its sample, this clonotype was seen many times. CDR3 in DNA: TGCGCCAGCAGCTTGGGGAGGCTCCAGAGCACAGATACGCAGTATTTT. Encoded protein: CASSLGRLQSTDTQYF. The chain employs TRBV5-1 and TRBJ2-3, with a tentative D call TRBD2 (5 bases). V lost 0 bases, J lost 0 bases, and 11 bases lay in between. The germline gives CDR1 SGHRS, CDR2 YFSETQ. This CDR3 is built from 16 residues.

This clonotype was picked up many times. The chain carries TRBV3-1 and TRBJ1-3; 8 bases are shared with TRBD1. Germline V gene data show CDR1 as LGHDT and CDR2 as YNNKEL (reference sequence). The CDR3 spans 17 residues. J was trimmed by 1 base and V by 0 bases; bases with no gene match: 5. The DNA for the CDR3 is TGTGCCAGCAGCCAAGACCGACAGGGGCGGTCTGGAAACACCATATATTTT. The encoded protein is CASSQDRQGRSGNTIYF.

The chain recombines TRBV18 with TRBJ1-1, with D possibly being TRBD1 (5 bases). CDR1 is KGHSH and CDR2 is LQKENI in the germline V gene. The length of the CDR3 is 14 residues. Deletions cut 1 base from V and 4 bases from J, with 10 bases between. CDR3 DNA sequence: TGTGCCAGCTCACCACTCCCGGGGACCACTGAAGCTTTCTTT. Its translation is CASSPLPGTTEAFF.

In regard to this clonotype: A junction boundary mismatches the germline segment, possibly from a read error. The chain combines TRBV20-1 with TRBJ1-2; no firm D call. The germline V gene encodes CDR1 DFQATT and CDR2 SNEGSKA (reference sequence). The CDR3 has 11 residues. The CDR3 nucleotides read TGCAGTGCTGGAGAGGTCTATGACTACACCTTC. Encoded protein: CSAGEVYDYTF.

This clonotype was counted many times. This chain uses TRBV6-5 with TRBJ1-4; 7 bases align to TRBD1. Germline V gene sequence: CDR1 MNHEY, CDR2 SVGAGI. V was pared by 5 bases and J by 0 bases, with 6 bases of the junction left unmatched. The CDR3 spans 16 residues. The CDR3 DNA reads as TGTGCCAGCAGTCAGGGACAGTTCTCAACTAATGAAAAACTGTTTTTT. Its protein is CASSQGQFSTNEKLFF.

This clonotype has ten or more counts. The J gene is TRBJ1-2, the V gene TRBV7-2, with 8 bases aligning to TRBD1. V was pared by 5 bases and J by 8 bases, with 16 bases of the junction left unmatched. Germline values: CDR1 SGHTA, CDR2 FQGNSA. This CDR3 has 16 residues. CDR3 sequence: CASSVVAGGDSGGYTF. The CDR3 bases are TGTGCCAGCAGCGTGGTGGCAGGGGGCGACAGTGGGGGCTACACCTTC.

This clonotype was counted ten times or more. The chain is built from TRBV12-3 or TRBV12-4 and TRBJ1-2; the D gene is possibly TRBD1 (5 bases). The CDR3 is 15 amino acids. Trimming cost V 6 bases and J 3 bases, with 17 bases left between them. The CDR3 DNA reads TGTGCCAGCAGCTTCCCTACTCGGGGACACTATGGCTACACCTTC. The encoded protein is CASSFPTRGHYGYTF.

This clonotype was observed at least ten times. The chain uses TRBV5-6 and TRBJ1-6, with D tentatively TRBD1 (6 bases). The CDR3 is 16 amino acids. Trimming shortened V by 5 bases and J by 7 bases, and 19 bases separated the two germline ends. CDR1 and CDR2 from the germline V gene are SGHDT and YYEEEE. Here the CDR3 DNA reads TGTGCCAGCAGTTCCCTAGCGACAGGAAGCAATTCACCCCTCCACTTT. Translation gives CASSSLATGSNSPLHF.

This clonotype has at least ten counts. This sequence joins TRBV29-1 and TRBJ1-3, with D hard to call. Per germline, CDR1 SQVTM and CDR2 ANQGSEA. Trimming shortened V by 3 bases and J by 0 bases, and 6 bases separated the two germline ends. The CDR3 is 13 residues long. CDR3 region: CSVESFSGNTIYF. In DNA form, the CDR3 reads TGCAGCGTTGAGAGCTTCTCTGGAAACACCATATATTTT.

This clonotype was detected many times. The chain has TRBV20-1 and TRBJ1-6; perhaps TRBD1 as D (5 bases). Germline V CDR1 and CDR2: DFQATT, SNEGSKA (reference sequence). V was pared by 5 bases and J by 0 bases, with 17 bases between. The CDR3 length is 17 residues. DNA for the CDR3: TGCAGTGCTTCTGATCCGGGACGGAGCTCCTATAATTCACCCCTCCACTTT. This gives the protein CSASDPGRSSYNSPLHF.

This clonotype was seen at least ten times. The chain recombines TRBV20-1 with TRBJ1-2; TRBD1 aligns across 9 bases. Germline CDR1 and CDR2: DFQATT and SNEGSKA (reference sequence). The CDR3 loop spans 14 amino acids. V gave up 1 base and J gave up 7 bases; unmatched junction bases: 7. CDR3 amino acids: CSARVPDRGSGYTF. CDR3 bases: TGCAGTGCTAGAGTCCCGGACAGGGGCTCTGGCTACACCTTC.

The V call is TRBV7-6, the J call TRBJ1-1; tentatively, D is TRBD1 (5 bases). Trimming took off 2 bases at V and 5 bases at J, with 12 bases between the two ends. CDR1 SGHVS and CDR2 FNYEAQ come from the germline V gene. There are 14 residues in the CDR3. Written as DNA, the CDR3 is TGTGCCAGCAGCTTAAGGCATGGGGGTACTGAAGCTTTCTTT. This gives the protein CASSLRHGGTEAFF.

This clonotype showed up many times. The gene calls are TRBV29-1 and TRBJ2-3; a weak D match, TRBD1 (6 bases). Germline assignment: CDR1 SQVTM and CDR2 ANQGSEA. The V and J ends lost 3 bases and 1 base respectively, with 8 bases between them. The CDR3 runs 13 residues. The CDR3 sequence: CSVENRGTDTQYF. Written as DNA, the CDR3 is TGCAGCGTTGAGAACAGGGGCACAGATACGCAGTATTTT.

This clonotype was recorded at least ten times. The chain is built from TRBV7-9 and TRBJ2-3; a possible D gene is TRBD1 (7 bases). The germline CDR1 and CDR2 sequences are SEHNR and FQNEAQ (reference sequence). This CDR3 spans 15 amino acids. V lost 5 bases and J 4 bases, leaving 16 bases between the germline ends. CDR3 in DNA: TGTGCCAGCAGCACATCTCAGGGGGGCCCAGATACGCAGTATTTT. This codes for CASSTSQGGPDTQYF.

The V and J genes are TRBV11-2 and TRBJ1-1; the D is unclear. Trimming pared 5 bases from V and 0 bases from J, leaving 16 bases between. Germline-derived CDR1 and CDR2 are SGHAT and FQNNGV. The CDR3 has 16 residues. The CDR3 region has the DNA TGTGCCAGCAGCCCAATCCGGGCCCAACTGAACACTGAAGCTTTCTTT. This translates into CASSPIRAQLNTEAFF.

This clonotype was seen ten or more times. V is TRBV5-1 and J is TRBJ1-2; the match to TRBD1 covers 8 bases. Germline trimming cut 4 bases from V and 8 bases from J; bases unmatched to any gene: 13. Germline CDR1 is SGHRS and CDR2 is YFSETQ. This CDR3 is 15 amino acids long. The CDR3, as DNA: TGCGCCAGCAGCAGAACTGGGCAGGGGGCTCAGGGCTACACCTTC. It specifies CASSRTGQGAQGYTF.

This clonotype was seen repeatedly, ten times or more. This chain links TRBV5-1 with TRBJ2-1; no reliable D call. The germline CDR1 and CDR2 sequences are SGHRS and YFSETQ. Trimming left V 0 bases short and J 0 bases short, with 10 bases between. The CDR3 has 16 amino acids. The CDR3 here is CASSLDPESSYNEQFF. CDR3 sequence (DNA): TGCGCCAGCAGCTTGGATCCGGAAAGCTCCTACAATGAGCAGTTCTTC.

Regarding this clonotype: Just one base apart from a much larger clone, this may be a read error. The V and J genes are TRBV18 and TRBJ1-5, with unresolved D. CDR1 is KGHSH and CDR2 is LQKENI in the germline V gene. The CDR3 extends over 16 amino acids. The V end was cut by 3 bases, the J end by 7 bases, with 19 bases between. In nucleotides, the CDR3 is TGTGCCAGCTCACCTACCCGCGGGGTCGATATGCAGCCCCAGCATTTT. It specifies CASSPTRGVDMQPQHF.

This clonotype was seen at least ten times. The chain joins TRBV4-1 to TRBJ2-5; TRBD1 matches at 12 bases. The CDR3 extends over 16 amino acids. Trimming took 1 base from V and 5 from J; bases not matched to a gene: 5. Germline V gene data show CDR1 as MGHRA and CDR2 as YSYEKL. The CDR3 DNA reads as TGCGCCAGCAGCCAAGGGGACAGGGGGCGGAGGGAGACCCAGTACTTC. Translation: CASSQGDRGRRETQYF.

The table lists this clonotype with many counts. This chain uses TRBV7-8 with TRBJ2-7; D may be TRBD1 (6 bases). V was pared by 1 base and J by 2 bases, with 9 bases between. From germline, CDR1 is SGHVS and CDR2 FQNEAQ. This CDR3 contains 14 residues. The CDR3 bases are TGTGCCAGCAGCTTAGTCAGGGGACCCTACGAGCAGTACTTC. It is translated as CASSLVRGPYEQYF. Supplemented by reference TRBV7-8 and TRBJ2-7, the full variable domain reads GAGVSQSPRYKVAKRGQDVALRCDPISGHVSLFWYQQALGQGPEFLTYFQNEAQLDKSGLPSDRFFAERPEGSVSTLKIQRTQQEDSAVYLCASSLVRGPYEQYFGPGTRLTVT.

A remark on this clonotype: One end of the junction does not line up with germline, which may come from a read error. The genes are TRBV6-2 or TRBV6-3 and TRBJ2-2; D uncertain. The CDR3 totals 15 residues. CDR1 and CDR2 from the germline V gene are MNHEY and SVGEGT. CDR3 in amino acids: CASSFHERNTVELFF. The CDR3 DNA sequence: TGTGCCAGTAGTTTCCATGAGAGGAACACCGTGGAGCTGTTTTTT.

This clonotype has at least ten counts. CDR3 residues: CSVETASYNEQFF. The CDR3 DNA is TGCAGCGTTGAAACTGCTTCCTACAATGAGCAGTTCTTC. V usage is TRBV29-1 and J usage is TRBJ2-1, with no clear D. Germline V CDR1 and CDR2: SQVTM, ANQGSEA. The CDR3 spans 13 residues. V lost 2 bases, J lost 1 base, and 6 bases lay in between.

Many counts were recorded for this clonotype. V gene TRBV20-1 combines with J gene TRBJ1-1, with a tentative D call TRBD1 (5 bases). This CDR3 has 14 residues. CDR1 is DFQATT and CDR2 is SNEGSKA in the germline V gene (reference sequence). V gave up 2 bases and J gave up 11 bases, with 21 bases separating them. The CDR3 DNA reads as TGCAGTGCTAGACATACCCAACAGGCAAAGGGTGCTTTCTTT. Protein sequence: CSARHTQQAKGAFF.

For this clonotype: A clone one base away is much larger, so this may be a read error. The chain couples TRBV4-1 to TRBJ1-1; D unclear. The CDR3 is made up of 15 amino acids. Germline assignment: CDR1 MGHRA and CDR2 YSYEKL. The CDR3 loop is CANSHPDKDNTEAFF. The CDR3 coding sequence is TGCGCCAACAGCCATCCTGACAAGGACAACACTGAAGCTTTCTTT.

This clonotype was seen many times. The rearrangement joins TRBV9 to TRBJ2-1; D remains ambiguous. V dropped 0 bases and J dropped 9 bases, with 16 bases sitting between them. The CDR3 runs 15 residues. Germline V gene lookup returns CDR1 SGDLS and CDR2 YYNGEE. As DNA, the CDR3 is TGTGCCAGCAGCGTAGGAATTCTGCAGTTAGGTGAGCAGTTCTTC. It translates to CASSVGILQLGEQFF.